Below, 12 T cell receptor beta chains from the same sample are listed, as sequenced in a study of blood T cells in healthy people across ages. PCR was performed a second time for about 7 to 12 cycles using a sample-barcoded 5' primer and a J-beta primer mix. TCRdb itself ran the 5' RACE reads through MiXCR, one entry per CDR3 protein. The sample includes about 1.7 million distinct CDR3 sequences, roughly 27% of them seen just once. The specimen was blood. The receptor set was obtained from a woman aged 30 to 39 in good health.

This clonotype was seen a few times. The V gene is TRBV5-6, the J gene TRBJ2-3; D may be TRBD1 (6 bases). Germline values: CDR1 SGHDT, CDR2 YYEEEE. This CDR3 is 14 amino acids long. V was clipped by 5 bases and J by 2 bases, with 12 bases between them. CDR3 residues: CASREAGDTDTQYF. In nucleotides, the CDR3 is TGTGCCAGCAGAGAGGCAGGGGACACAGATACGCAGTATTTT.

This clonotype was seen a handful of times. The V gene is TRBV7-2, the J gene TRBJ2-5, with D perhaps matching TRBD1 (6 bases). Germline-derived CDR1 and CDR2 are SGHTA and FQGNSA. The CDR3 extends over 14 amino acids. V shed 5 bases and J shed 2 bases, with 12 bases lying between them. The CDR3 protein is CASSRGGWQETQYF. CDR3 nucleotide sequence: TGTGCCAGCAGCCGAGGGGGTTGGCAAGAGACCCAGTACTTC.

This chain uses TRBV14 with TRBJ2-1; 9 bases align to TRBD2. The trim removed 0 bases at V and 12 bases at J, leaving 12 bases unmatched. CDR3 length equals 16 residues. Looked up from germline, CDR1 is SGHDN and CDR2 is FVKESK. The CDR3, as DNA: TGTGCCAGCAGCCAAGACGCTAGCGGGGCGGCCGTTGGGCAGTTCTTC. It specifies CASSQDASGAAVGQFF.

J is TRBJ2-5 and V is TRBV27, with 9 bases matching TRBD2. V lost 5 bases, J lost 3 bases, and 7 bases stayed unmatched. This CDR3 contains 15 residues. Germline V lookup: CDR1 MNHEY, CDR2 SMNVEV (reference sequence). CDR3 nucleotides: TGTGCCAGCAGTCCATATAGCGGGGGAGAAGAGACCCAGTACTTC. This sequence encodes CASSPYSGGEETQYF.

This clonotype was detected a few times. V gene TRBV20-1 combines with J gene TRBJ1-4, with TRBD1 identical over 7 bases. Trimming removed 1 base from V and 2 bases from J; junction bases left unmatched: 1. Germline values: CDR1 DFQATT, CDR2 SNEGSKA (reference sequence). CDR3 length: 14 residues. Here the CDR3 reads CSARGQGTNEKLFF. The DNA for the CDR3 is TGCAGTGCTAGAGGACAGGGCACTAATGAAAAACTGTTTTTT.

A few counts support this clonotype. The rearrangement uses TRBV12-5 and TRBJ1-5; D ambiguous. Trimming pared 1 base from V and 7 bases from J, leaving 17 bases between. In germline, CDR1 is LGHNT, CDR2 FRNRAP. The CDR3 is 16 amino acids. CDR3 nucleotide sequence: TGTGCTAGTGGTTTGGCCGGACTACTCGGGGAACAGCCCCAGCATTTT. The encoded protein is CASGLAGLLGEQPQHF. Full variable domain (missing parts from reference TRBV12-5 and TRBJ1-5): DARVTQTPRHKVTEMGQEVTMRCQPILGHNTVFWYRQTMMQGLELLAYFRNRAPLDDSGMPKDRFSAEMPDATLATLKIQPSEPRDSAVYFCASGLAGLLGEQPQHFGDGTRLSIL.

The genes are TRBV29-1 and TRBJ1-1; D not resolved. Germline CDR1 is SQVTM and CDR2 is ANQGSEA. V was trimmed by 6 bases and J by 9 bases, leaving 11 bases between them. This CDR3 is 10 amino acids long. Here the CDR3 reads CSVRTVKAFF. CDR3 DNA: TGCAGCGTACGGACGGTTAAAGCTTTCTTT.

The sample holds many counts of this clonotype. The rearrangement uses TRBV20-1 and TRBJ2-5; D may be TRBD1 (5 bases). The ends were cut back, 5 bases at V and 1 base at J, with 11 bases in the middle. The CDR3 covers 13 residues. Germline V CDR1 and CDR2: DFQATT, SNEGSKA (reference sequence). CDR3 nucleotide sequence: TGCAGTGCTCCCCGACAGACCCAAGAGACCCAGTACTTC. Its translation is CSAPRQTQETQYF.

Details on this clonotype: A much larger clone differs by one base, so this may be a read error. The CDR3 nucleotides read TGTGCCAGTAGTATTACTAGCGGGTACTCCTACGAGCAGTACTTC. As protein: CASSITSGYSYEQYF. The chain has TRBV19 and TRBJ2-7; 9 positions agree with TRBD2. Germline V gene lookup returns CDR1 LNHDA and CDR2 SQIVND (reference sequence). The CDR3 totals 15 residues. The V segment lost 3 bases and the J segment 0 bases; nucleotides outside the gene matches: 3.

This chain uses TRBV5-1 with TRBJ2-7, with D perhaps matching TRBD1 or TRBD2 (5 bases each). Trimming removed 0 bases at V and 2 bases at J, with 15 bases between. Germline CDR1 SGHRS, CDR2 YFSETQ. The CDR3 length is 16 residues. CDR3 protein: CASSLGGLAGPYEQYF. In nucleotides, the CDR3 is TGCGCCAGCAGCTTGGGCGGGCTAGCAGGGCCCTACGAGCAGTACTTC.

Regarding this clonotype: A read error may explain this, as a much larger clone is one base away. The chain has TRBV7-2 and TRBJ2-7; TRBD2 matches at 11 bases. Germline V gene lookup returns CDR1 SGHTA and CDR2 FQGNSA. This CDR3 region has 15 residues. Trimming cost V 0 bases and J 8 bases; bases outside gene matches: 6. In DNA, the CDR3 is TGTGCCAGCAGCTTAGCACTAGCGGGAGCGGGCAAGCAGTACTTC. Translating gives CASSLALAGAGKQYF.

This clonotype was found a few times. The chain joins TRBV9 to TRBJ2-7, with 12 bases that match TRBD2. The CDR3 has 14 residues. V lost 4 bases to trimming and J lost 11 bases; unmatched junction nucleotides: 10. The germline gives CDR1 SGDLS, CDR2 YYNGEE. The CDR3 DNA sequence: TGTGCCAGCAGCCCCGGACTAGCGGGGTCTCCCAAGTACTTC. This encodes CASSPGLAGSPKYF.